Following are 8 T cell receptor beta chains from one sample sequenced in a study of shared clonotypes between healthy human individuals. CD45RO negativity and positive selection for CCR7 defined naive CD8 cells, a population that excluded terminally differentiated effector memory CD45RA+ cells. Profiling relied on immunoSEQ multiplex PCR, and the TCRdb table lists in-frame clones only, not all of them. The table shows over 2,000,000 clones, with 85% to 95% occurring only once. Sequenced input: naive CD8+ T cells from PBMCs. These TCRs come from a man aged 18 to 29 in good health. Some clones in this sample may be carry-over from other donors' samples.

The V and J genes are TRBV5-6 and TRBJ1-1; TRBD1 agrees at 8 bases. Trimming at V came to 0 bases and at J to 5 bases, leaving 3 bases not matched to a gene. The germline gives CDR1 SGHDT, CDR2 YYEEEE. The CDR3 has 14 residues. CDR3 sequence reads: CASSLAQGATEAFF. The CDR3 DNA is TGTGCCAGCAGCTTGGCTCAGGGGGCGACTGAAGCTTTCTTT.

The gene calls are TRBV4-1 and TRBJ2-4; 9 bases are shared with TRBD2. The CDR3 is 16 amino acids. Trimming at V came to 5 bases and at J to 1 base, leaving 6 bases not matched to a gene. Germline loops: CDR1 MGHRA, CDR2 YSYEKL. The CDR3 protein is CASSLTSGSAKNIQYF. The CDR3 nucleotides read TGCGCCAGCAGCTTAACTAGCGGGTCCGCCAAAAACATTCAGTACTTC.

This clone was recorded a few times. The chain uses TRBV19 and TRBJ1-1; 7 bases fit TRBD1. Germline-derived CDR1 and CDR2 are LNHDA and SQIVND (reference sequence). V shed 5 bases and J 4 bases; nucleotides not matched to a gene: 10. The CDR3 extends over 15 amino acids. CDR3 region: CASSRDRQGFTEAFF. The DNA for the CDR3 is TGTGCCAGTAGTCGGGATCGACAGGGTTTCACTGAAGCTTTCTTT.

To note about this clone: Other DNA sequences in this sample translate to the same CDR3. V and J are TRBV9 and TRBJ2-3, with D hard to call. Trimming took 0 bases from V and 4 from J, leaving 12 bases between them. CDR3 length: 15 residues. Per the germline V gene, CDR1 is SGDLS and CDR2 is YYNGEE. As DNA, the CDR3 is TGTGCCAGCAGCGTAGGGGGATCTGTGGCAGATACGCAGTATTTT. Its translation is CASSVGGSVADTQYF. Drawing the rest from reference TRBV9 and TRBJ2-3, the complete variable domain is DSGVTQTPKHLITATGQRVTLRCSPRSGDLSVYWYQQSLDQGLQFLIQYYNGEERAKGNILERFSAQQFPDLHSELNLSSLELGDSALYFCASSVGGSVADTQYFGPGTRLTVL.

J is TRBJ2-1 and V is TRBV29-1; 8 nucleotides align to TRBD1. Germline loops: CDR1 SQVTM, CDR2 ANQGSEA. Germline trimming cut 7 bases from V and 8 bases from J; bases unmatched to any gene: 4. The CDR3 has 11 residues. CDR3 nucleotides: TGCAGCGACATACAGGGGGATGAGCAGTTCTTC. This sequence encodes CSDIQGDEQFF.

This chain connects TRBV7-9 to TRBJ2-2, with no clear D. The germline V gene encodes CDR1 SEHNR and CDR2 FQNEAQ (reference sequence). Trimming removed 6 bases at V and 7 bases at J, with 9 bases between. This CDR3 region has 12 residues. CDR3 bases: TGTGCCAGCAGGATCGGTGGCGGGGAGCTGTTTTTT. The encoded protein is CASRIGGGELFF.

The chain is built from TRBV7-9 and TRBJ2-5; 12 bases are shared with TRBD1. V trimming: 5 bases; J trimming: 8 bases; junction bases outside the gene matches: 3. The CDR3 length is 13 residues. The germline CDR1 and CDR2 sequences are SEHNR and FQNEAQ (reference sequence). The CDR3 sequence is CASSRDRGLTQYF. The CDR3 nucleotides are TGTGCCAGCAGCCGGGACAGGGGGCTCACCCAGTACTTC.

This rearrangement joins TRBV2 to TRBJ2-7; perhaps TRBD2 as D (6 bases). This CDR3 is built from 15 residues. Germline CDR1 and CDR2: SNHLY and FYNNEI. V lost 2 bases, J lost 0 bases, and 11 bases lay in between. CDR3 sequence: CASSESRDFSYEQYF. The DNA for the CDR3 is TGTGCCAGCAGTGAATCCCGGGACTTCTCCTACGAGCAGTACTTC.